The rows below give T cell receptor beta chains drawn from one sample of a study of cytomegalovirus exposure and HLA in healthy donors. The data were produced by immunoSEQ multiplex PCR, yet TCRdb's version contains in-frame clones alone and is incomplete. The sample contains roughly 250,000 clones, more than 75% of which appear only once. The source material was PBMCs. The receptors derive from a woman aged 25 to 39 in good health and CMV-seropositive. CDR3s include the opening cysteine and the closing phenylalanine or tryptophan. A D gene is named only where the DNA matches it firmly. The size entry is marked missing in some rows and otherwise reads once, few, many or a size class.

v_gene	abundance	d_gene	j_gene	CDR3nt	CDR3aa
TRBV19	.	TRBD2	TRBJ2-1	TGTGCCAGTAGTATATATGGGACTAGCGGATTCTCCTACAATGAGCAGTTCTTC	CASSIYGTSGFSYNEQFF
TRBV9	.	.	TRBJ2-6	TGTGCCAGCAGCGTACCGGGACAAAACGACTCTGGGGCCAACGTCCTGACTTTC	CASSVPGQNDSGANVLTF
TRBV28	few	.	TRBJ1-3	TGTGCCAGCAGTTTAAGACAGCTATCTGGAAACACCATATATTTT	CASSLRQLSGNTIYF
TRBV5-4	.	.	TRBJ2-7	TGTGCCAGCAGCCCGATCCCAGGGGAGTCCTCCTACGAGCAGTACTTC	CASSPIPGESSYEQYF
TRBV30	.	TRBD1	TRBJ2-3	TGTGCCTGGAGCGTAACAGGGGCAGATACGCAGTATTTT	CAWSVTGADTQYF
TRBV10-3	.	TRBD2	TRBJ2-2	TGTGCCATCAGTAAAACGGGACTAGCTGGGACCGGGGAGCTGTTTTTT	CAISKTGLAGTGELFF
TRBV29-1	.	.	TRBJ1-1	TGCAGCGTAATACGACAGGTTATGAACACTGAAGCTTTCTTT	CSVIRQVMNTEAFF
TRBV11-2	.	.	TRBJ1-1	TGTGCCAGCAGCTTAGTGGGGGCCGGGGACACTGAAGCTTTCTTT	CASSLVGAGDTEAFF
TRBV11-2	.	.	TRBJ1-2	TGTGCCAGCAGCCCCGGGCGTGGAACAGGGTTTGGCTACACCTTC	CASSPGRGTGFGYTF
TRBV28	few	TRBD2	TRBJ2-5	TGTGCCAGCAGTCCGGGGGGTATTTCGGAGACCCAGTACTTC	CASSPGGISETQYF
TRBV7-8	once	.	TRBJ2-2	TGTGCCAGCAGCCCATCTATCCGGGAGAACACCGGGGAGCTGTTTTTT	CASSPSIRENTGELFF
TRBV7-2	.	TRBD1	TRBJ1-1	TGTGCCAGCAGCCCCTGGACAGGGATGGGCACTGAAGCTTTCTTT	CASSPWTGMGTEAFF
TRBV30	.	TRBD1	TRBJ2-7	TGTGCCTGGAGTCAAGGGACAGGGTCCTACGAGCAGTACTTC	CAWSQGTGSYEQYF
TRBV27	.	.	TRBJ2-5	TGTGCCAGCAGTTTACAGGGGCAAGAGACCCAGTACTTC	CASSLQGQETQYF
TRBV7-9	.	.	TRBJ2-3	TGTGCCAGCAGCCCCGGGTTGATCGCGCATGATACAGATACGCAGTATTTT	CASSPGLIAHDTDTQYF
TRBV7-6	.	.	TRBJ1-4	TGTGCCAGCAGCTTAGTTTGGGCAGCGGGTGGTAATGAAAAACTGTTTTTT	CASSLVWAAGGNEKLFF
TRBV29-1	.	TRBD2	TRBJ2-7	TGCAGCGTTAAGGGCGGGAGTTTCTGGGAGCAGTACTTC	CSVKGGSFWEQYF
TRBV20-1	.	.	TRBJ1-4	TGCAGTGCTAGTAGGGGGGAAAAACTGTTTTTT	CSASRGEKLFF
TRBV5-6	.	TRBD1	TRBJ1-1	TGTGCCAGTACAGGGGGCGCTGAAGCTTTCTTT	CASTGGAEAFF
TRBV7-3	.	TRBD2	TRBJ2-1	TGTGCCAGCAGCTCCTCCGGGACTAGCGGGAGGGGGATCTACAATGAGCAGTTCTTC	CASSSSGTSGRGIYNEQFF
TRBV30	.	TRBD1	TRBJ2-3	TGTGCCTGGAGCCCCTTGCAGGGGGTAAGAGATACGCAGTATTTT	CAWSPLQGVRDTQYF
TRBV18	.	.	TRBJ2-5	TGTGCCAGCTCCTTGGGGCTAGCGAGTACCCAAGAGACCCAGTACTTC	CASSLGLASTQETQYF
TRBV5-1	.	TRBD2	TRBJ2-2	TGCGCCAGCAGCTTGGTCAAACTAGCGCGAAACACCGGGGAGCTGTTTTTT	CASSLVKLARNTGELFF
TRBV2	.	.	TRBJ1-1	TGTGCCAGCAGTGAAGGGCTGCAGGGGCAAGGTGAAGCTTTCTTT	CASSEGLQGQGEAFF
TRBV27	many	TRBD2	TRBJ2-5	TGTGCCAGCAGCCTCCGTGCGGGGGTGGGTACGGAGACCCAGTACTTC	CASSLRAGVGTETQYF
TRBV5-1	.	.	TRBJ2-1	TGCGCCAGTACCAATTTGAGACATGAATCAAATGAGCAGTTCTTC	CASTNLRHESNEQFF
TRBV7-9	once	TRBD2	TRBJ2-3	TGTGCCAGCAGCTTAGAGGTGCTAGCGGGAGGGTCTTATACGCAGTATTTT	CASSLEVLAGGSYTQYF
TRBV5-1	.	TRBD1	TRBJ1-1	TGCGCCAGCAGCTTGCCGACAGGGTCTAACACTGAAGCTTTCTTT	CASSLPTGSNTEAFF
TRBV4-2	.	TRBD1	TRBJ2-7	TGTGCCAGCAGCCAAGATTTATCGGCCCCGGACAGGGCCCACGAGCAGTACTTC	CASSQDLSAPDRAHEQYF
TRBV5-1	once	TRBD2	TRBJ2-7	TGCGCCAGCAGCATGGGACTAGCGGGCGTTTCCTACGAGCAGTACTTC	CASSMGLAGVSYEQYF
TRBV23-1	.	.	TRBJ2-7	TGCGCCAGCAGTCAGGCCAGCTCCTACGAGCAGTACTTC	CASSQASSYEQYF
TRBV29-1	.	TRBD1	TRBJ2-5	TGCAGCGCCGTGACAGGGATCTTTTGGGAGACCCAGTACTTC	CSAVTGIFWETQYF
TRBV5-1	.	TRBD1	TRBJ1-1	TGCGCCACCCGGGACAGGGAATTCACTGAAGCTTTCTTT	CATRDREFTEAFF
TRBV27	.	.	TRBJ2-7	TGTGCCAGCGGTCCTAGCTCCTACGAGCAGTACTTC	CASGPSSYEQYF
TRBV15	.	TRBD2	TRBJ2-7	TGTGCCACCAGCAGAGATCTGGCTAGCGGGACCTACGAGCAGTACTTC	CATSRDLASGTYEQYF
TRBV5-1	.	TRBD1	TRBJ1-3	TGCGCCAGCAGCTTTGGACAGGGAAGCGACACCATATATTTT	CASSFGQGSDTIYF
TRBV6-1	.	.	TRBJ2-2	TGTGCCAGCAAGTCTCTTGGAGTATCCACCGGGGAGCTGTTTTTT	CASKSLGVSTGELFF
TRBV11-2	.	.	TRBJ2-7	TGTGCCAGCAGCTCTACGGCAGACTCTGGCGAGCAGTACTTC	CASSSTADSGEQYF
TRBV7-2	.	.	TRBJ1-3	TGTGCCAGCAGCTTAGAAGCCCTATCAGGAAACACCATATATTTT	CASSLEALSGNTIYF
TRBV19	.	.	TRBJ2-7	TGTGCCAGTAGTATCAAAGCAGGGAATCCCTACGAGCAGTACTTC	CASSIKAGNPYEQYF